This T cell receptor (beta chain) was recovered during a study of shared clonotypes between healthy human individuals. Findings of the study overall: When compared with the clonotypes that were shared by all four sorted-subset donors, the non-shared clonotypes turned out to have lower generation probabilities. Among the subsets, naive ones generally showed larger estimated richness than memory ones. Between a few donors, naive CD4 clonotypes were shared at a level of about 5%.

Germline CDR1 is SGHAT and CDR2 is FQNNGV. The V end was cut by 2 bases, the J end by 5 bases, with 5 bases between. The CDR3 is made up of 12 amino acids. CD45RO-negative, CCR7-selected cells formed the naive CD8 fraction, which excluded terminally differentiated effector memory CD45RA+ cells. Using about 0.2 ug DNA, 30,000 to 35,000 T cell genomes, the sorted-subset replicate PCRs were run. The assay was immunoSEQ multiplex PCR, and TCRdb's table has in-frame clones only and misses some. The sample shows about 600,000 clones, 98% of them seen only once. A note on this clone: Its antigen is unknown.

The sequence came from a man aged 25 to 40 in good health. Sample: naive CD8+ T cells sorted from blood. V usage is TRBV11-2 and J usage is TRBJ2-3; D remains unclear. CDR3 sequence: CASSLLKDTQYF. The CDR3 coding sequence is TGTGCCAGCAGCTTATTGAAAGATACGCAGTATTTT. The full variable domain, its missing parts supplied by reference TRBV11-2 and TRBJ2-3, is EAGVAQSPRYKIIEKRQSVAFWCNPISGHATLYWYQQILGQGPKLLIQFQNNGVVDDSQLPKDRFSAERLKGVDSTLKIQPAKLEDSAVYLCASSLLKDTQYFGPGTRLTVL.